The rows below give T cell receptor beta chains drawn from one sample of a study of OX40 agonist ivuxolimab in advanced cancers. Some clones are missing from TCRdb's copy, which holds only in-frame ones; the method was immunoSEQ multiplex PCR. The table has approximately 33,000 clones, about 88% seen once; the top ten hold 35% to 40%. Sequenced here: CD4+ or CD8+ T cells sorted from blood, sampled in a trial of the OX40 agonist ivuxolimab. These receptors were taken from an adult with an advanced solid tumor such as melanoma, head and neck, liver or kidney cancer. Each CDR3 is given with its conserved first and last residue. Each record gives: V gene, J gene, CDR3 length, D gene, clone size, CDR3 protein, CDR3 DNA. D genes are given only for firm matches. Size tells how often a clone was seen (once, few, many) or the class of an expanded clone, and some rows leave it out.

>TRBV4-1|TRBJ2-1|15|TRBD1|NA
CASSQWTGLHNEQFF
TGCGCCAGCAGCCAATGGACAGGACTTCACAATGAGCAGTTCTTC
>TRBV28|TRBJ1-4|14|NA|NA
CASMGVATNEKLFF
TGTGCCAGCATGGGGGTTGCAACTAATGAAAAACTGTTTTTT
>TRBV11-2|TRBJ2-2|17|TRBD2|NA
CASSLDPGGPGTGELFF
TGTGCCAGCAGCTTAGATCCGGGAGGGCCTGGCACCGGGGAGCTGTTTTTT
>TRBV4-3|TRBJ2-5|15|NA|NA
CASSQDRGVGETQYF
TGCGCCAGCAGCCAAGATCGAGGGGTCGGGGAGACCCAGTACTTC
>TRBV10-2|TRBJ2-1|15|TRBD2|NA
CASSDIAGSYNEQFF
TGCGCCAGCAGTGATATAGCGGGGTCCTACAATGAGCAGTTCTTC
>TRBV30|TRBJ2-1|15|NA|NA
CAWSLGGEAYNEQFF
TGTGCCTGGAGTCTAGGGGGTGAGGCCTACAATGAGCAGTTCTTC
>TRBV29-1|TRBJ2-7|12|TRBD2|NA
CSVFSGHYEQYF
TGCAGCGTTTTTAGCGGGCACTACGAGCAGTACTTC
>TRBV4-1|TRBJ2-1|15|TRBD2|NA
CASSPLAGEYNEQFF
TGCGCCAGCAGCCCTCTAGCGGGAGAATACAATGAGCAGTTCTTC
>TRBV4-1|TRBJ1-1|14|NA|NA
CASSHSLGGTEAFF
TGCGCCAGCAGCCATTCCCTAGGGGGGACTGAAGCTTTCTTT
>TRBV27|TRBJ2-7|15|TRBD1|NA
CASSLSRGLLNEQYF
TGTGCCAGCAGTCTATCCAGGGGGCTGTTGAACGAGCAGTACTTC
>TRBV6-5|TRBJ1-5|13|NA|NA
CASSLQQGQPQHF
TGTGCCAGCAGTCTTCAACAGGGCCAGCCCCAGCATTTT
>TRBV11-3|TRBJ2-1|15|TRBD2|NA
CASSLDGGRAGEQFF
TGTGCCAGCAGCTTAGATGGTGGGAGGGCCGGCGAGCAGTTCTTC
>TRBV30|TRBJ2-7|13|NA|NA
CAWRTTHKAEQYF
TGTGCCTGGAGAACTACCCACAAGGCCGAGCAGTACTTC
>TRBV6-5|TRBJ1-5|14|TRBD1|NA
CASSSGTGHQPQHF
TGTGCCAGCAGTTCCGGGACAGGGCATCAGCCCCAGCATTTT
>TRBV5-6|TRBJ2-1|11|NA|NA
CASSLNNEQFF
TGTGCCAGCAGCTTGAACAATGAGCAGTTCTTC
>TRBV4-3|TRBJ2-1|15|TRBD2|NA
CASSQGAGGLYEQFF
TGCGCCAGCAGCCAAGGAGCGGGAGGTCTATATGAGCAGTTCTTC
>TRBV11-2|TRBJ2-7|18|TRBD2|NA
CASSLGSLIAGVSYEQYF
TGTGCCAGCAGCTTAGGGTCCCTAATAGCGGGAGTTTCTTACGAGCAGTACTTC
>TRBV6-1|TRBJ2-2|16|NA|few
CASSEAADANTGELFF
TGTGCCAGCAGTGAAGCCGCGGATGCGAACACCGGGGAGCTGTTTTTT
>TRBV5-1|TRBJ1-2|15|TRBD1|NA
CASSLAGQGDYGYTF
TGCGCCAGCAGCTTGGCTGGACAGGGAGACTATGGCTACACCTTC
>TRBV9|TRBJ2-7|11|NA|NA
CASSAEDEQYF
TGTGCCAGCAGCGCAGAAGACGAGCAGTACTTC
>TRBV6-1|TRBJ2-7|15|NA|NA
CASSELAGSFDEQYF
TGTGCCAGCAGTGAATTGGCGGGCAGCTTCGACGAGCAGTACTTC
>TRBV30|TRBJ1-6|17|NA|NA
CAWSDGLRPDYNSPLHF
TGTGCCTGGAGTGATGGATTGAGGCCGGACTATAATTCACCCCTCCACTTT
>TRBV9|TRBJ2-7|15|NA|NA
CASSDGTGPSYEQYF
TGTGCCAGCAGCGACGGCACTGGACCTTCCTACGAGCAGTACTTC
>TRBV6-4|TRBJ2-1|15|NA|NA
CASSDRPSAYNEQFF
TGTGCCAGCAGTGACCGTCCCAGTGCCTACAATGAGCAGTTCTTC
>TRBV7-9|TRBJ1-1|13|NA|once
CASSPAGTMKAFF
TGTGCCAGCAGCCCTGCCGGGACAATGAAAGCTTTCTTT
>TRBV13|TRBJ1-1|13|NA|NA
CASSFTGRTEAFF
TGTGCCAGCAGCTTTACAGGGAGGACTGAAGCTTTCTTT
>TRBV28|TRBJ2-2|15|NA|NA
CASSNPPGDTGELFF
TGTGCCAGCAGCAACCCTCCAGGGGACACCGGGGAGCTGTTTTTT
>TRBV19|TRBJ2-2|13|NA|few
CASSLFGGGELFF
TGTGCCAGTAGTCTGTTTGGAGGCGGGGAGCTGTTTTTT
>TRBV13|TRBJ2-1|12|NA|NA
CASSDLLHEQFF
TGTGCCAGCAGCGACCTATTGCATGAGCAGTTCTTC
>TRBV18|TRBJ2-7|16|TRBD2|NA
CASSPSSLAGAVEQYF
TGTGCCAGCTCACCAAGTTCCCTAGCGGGAGCCGTCGAGCAGTACTTC
>TRBV4-1|TRBJ2-3|13|NA|NA
CASSLQEGDTQYF
TGCGCCAGCAGCCTACAGGAAGGGGATACGCAGTATTTT
>TRBV13|TRBJ2-2|15|TRBD2|once
CASTGTSGIIGELFF
TGTGCCAGTACCGGGACTAGCGGGATTATCGGGGAGCTGTTTTTT
>TRBV6-1|TRBJ2-3|15|NA|NA
CASSDRMSGRDTQYF
TGTGCCAGCAGTGACCGAATGTCGGGCAGGGATACGCAGTATTTT
>TRBV27|TRBJ2-2|11|NA|NA
CASTNTGELFF
TGTGCCAGCACTAACACCGGGGAGCTGTTTTTT
>TRBV15|TRBJ2-2|16|NA|NA
CATSRARTDYTGELFF
TGTGCCACCAGCAGAGCGCGGACTGACTACACCGGGGAGCTGTTTTTT
>TRBV2|TRBJ2-5|13|NA|NA
CASSEERLETQYF
TGTGCCAGCAGTGAGGAGCGGTTAGAGACCCAGTACTTC
>TRBV27|TRBJ2-3|12|NA|NA
CASSGRTDTQYF
TGTGCCAGCAGTGGCCGCACAGATACGCAGTATTTT
>TRBV5-6|TRBJ2-7|17|TRBD2|NA
CASSPDASGRGYYEQYF
TGTGCCAGCAGCCCAGATGCTAGCGGGAGGGGTTACTACGAGCAGTACTTC
>TRBV4-3|TRBJ1-1|13|TRBD1|NA
CASSQYRGTEAFF
TGCGCCAGCAGCCAATACAGGGGTACTGAAGCTTTCTTT